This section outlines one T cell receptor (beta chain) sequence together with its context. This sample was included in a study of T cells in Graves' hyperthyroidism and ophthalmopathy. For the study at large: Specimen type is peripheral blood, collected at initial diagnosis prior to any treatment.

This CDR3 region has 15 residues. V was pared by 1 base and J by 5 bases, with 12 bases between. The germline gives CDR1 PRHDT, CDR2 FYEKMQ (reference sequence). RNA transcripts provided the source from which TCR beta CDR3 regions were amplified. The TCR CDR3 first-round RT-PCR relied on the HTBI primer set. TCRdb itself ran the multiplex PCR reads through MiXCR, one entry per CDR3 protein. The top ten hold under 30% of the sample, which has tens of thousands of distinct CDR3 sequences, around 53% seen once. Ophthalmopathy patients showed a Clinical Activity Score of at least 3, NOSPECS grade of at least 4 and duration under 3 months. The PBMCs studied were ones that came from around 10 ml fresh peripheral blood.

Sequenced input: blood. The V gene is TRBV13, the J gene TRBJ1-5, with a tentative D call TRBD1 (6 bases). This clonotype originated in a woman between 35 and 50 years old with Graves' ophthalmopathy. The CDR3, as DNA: TGTGCCAGCAGCTTAGAGGGGGGTAAGGATCAGCCCCAGCATTTT. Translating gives CASSLEGGKDQPQHF.